The rows below give T cell receptor beta chains drawn from one sample of a study of early T cells in non-severe SARS-CoV-2 infection. Via MiXCR, TCRdb re-called the 5' RACE reads, giving one row per CDR3 protein. Of approximately 66,000 distinct CDR3 sequences in the sample, approximately 12% were seen once. This specimen consisted of whole blood, obtained at baseline. Receptors originate from an adult who was a healthcare worker with PCR-confirmed SARS-CoV-2 infection or an uninfected control (not recorded which). The donor label of this sample is uncertain. Both conserved end residues are part of each CDR3. A D gene is named only where the DNA matches it firmly. Only part of the rows carry a size: once, few, many, or a class if the clone is expanded.

size	V	length	D	J	DNA	CDR3
few	TRBV3-1	16	.	TRBJ2-5	TGTGCCAGCAGCCATCTAAGACAGGGAGGGCAAGAGACCCAGTACTTC	CASSHLRQGGQETQYF
.	TRBV4-2	15	.	TRBJ2-5	TGTGCCAGCAGCCTCTCCCCCGGGGCTGGGAAGACCCAGTACTTC	CASSLSPGAGKTQYF
.	TRBV19	12	.	TRBJ1-5	TGTGCCAGTAGTTCTTGGTCATTATCCCAGCATTTT	CASSSWSLSQHF
few	TRBV5-1	13	.	TRBJ2-1	TGCGCCAGCAGCGAGGACAGTTTTGGCGAGCAGTTCTTC	CASSEDSFGEQFF
few	TRBV15	14	.	TRBJ1-2	TGTGCCACCAGCAGAGATTATGGAGGCTATGGCTACACCTTC	CATSRDYGGYGYTF
few	TRBV6-6	17	.	TRBJ2-5	TGTGCCAGCAGTCGCCCCGTGGGGCAGACGTACCAAGAGACCCAGTACTTC	CASSRPVGQTYQETQYF
few	TRBV5-1	20	TRBD1	TRBJ2-3	TGCGCCAGCAGTTTGTTTGCGGGGCCAACCGGGACAGGGGTGAAGTATACGCAGTATTTT	CASSLFAGPTGTGVKYTQYF
many	TRBV4-1	15	.	TRBJ1-1	TGCGCCAGCAGCCAAGATTTGTCCCCCTACACTGAAGCTTTCTTT	CASSQDLSPYTEAFF
.	TRBV12-3/TRBV12-4	13	.	TRBJ1-2	TGTGCCAGCAGTTTGTACAGAACCTATGGCTACACCTTC	CASSLYRTYGYTF
few	TRBV12-3/TRBV12-4	16	.	TRBJ1-1	TGTGCCAGCAGTCCCCCAGGGGAATTAATGAACACTGAAGCTTTCTTT	CASSPPGELMNTEAFF
many	TRBV20-1	11	.	TRBJ2-3	TGCAGTGCTCCCCGCGCAGATACGCAGTATTTT	CSAPRADTQYF
.	TRBV7-3	15	.	TRBJ1-6	TGTGCCAGCAGCGAAGGGACAACTGAGAATTCACCCCTCCACTTT	CASSEGTTENSPLHF
few	TRBV12-3/TRBV12-4	14	.	TRBJ1-1	TGTGCCAGCAGTTCAGGGACGGTGAACACTGAAGCTTTCTTT	CASSSGTVNTEAFF
.	TRBV7-8	16	TRBD1	TRBJ2-3	TGTGCCAGCAGCTCCGGACAGGGTCTTTACACAGATACGCAGTATTTT	CASSSGQGLYTDTQYF
many	TRBV29-1	12	.	TRBJ1-5	TGCAGCGTTCGGGAAGGGAATCAGCCCCAGCATTTT	CSVREGNQPQHF
many	TRBV7-3	18	TRBD1	TRBJ2-5	TGTGCCAGCAGCCAACTGGCCCCGGGACAGGGTTCGTCGGGGACCCAGTACTTC	CASSQLAPGQGSSGTQYF
.	TRBV12-3/TRBV12-4	13	.	TRBJ1-1	TGTGCCAGCAGTTTAGTGGGAGGGAAGGGAGCTTTCTTT	CASSLVGGKGAFF
many	TRBV12-3/TRBV12-4	15	TRBD1	TRBJ2-3	TGTGCCAGCAGACCCGGACAGGGGGTTACAGATACGCAGTATTTT	CASRPGQGVTDTQYF
.	TRBV15	15	.	TRBJ2-5	TGTGCCACCAGCAGAACGACAGGTCTTGGGGAGACCCAGTACTTC	CATSRTTGLGETQYF
few	TRBV5-6	15	.	TRBJ2-1	TGTGCCAGCAGCTTGGATAGGGGCCCGGCGAGTGAGCAGTTCTTC	CASSLDRGPASEQFF
many	TRBV24-1	16	.	TRBJ1-5	TGTGCCACCCCCTCAATTGAGACCCAGCAGCGTCAGCCCCAGCATTTT	CATPSIETQQRQPQHF
.	TRBV3-1	14	.	TRBJ1-1	TGTGCCAGCGGAGAGGAGCACAGGGAAACTGAAGCTTTCTTT	CASGEEHRETEAFF
many	TRBV7-7	13	.	TRBJ2-1	TGTGCCAGCAGCTCCGGACACTACAATGAGCAGTTCTTC	CASSSGHYNEQFF
few	TRBV9	16	.	TRBJ1-2	TGTGCCAGCAGCGTAGAGGCTGCGGAGTTCGACTATGGCTACACCTTC	CASSVEAAEFDYGYTF
.	TRBV19	17	.	TRBJ2-5	TGTGCCAGTAGTAACAGTCGTCGGGCGGTCAGGGGAGAGACCCAGTACTTC	CASSNSRRAVRGETQYF
.	TRBV12-3/TRBV12-4	14	TRBD2	TRBJ2-3	TGTGCCAGCAGTGAGCGGGGGGGGACAGATACGCAGTATTTT	CASSERGGTDTQYF
many	TRBV30	12	.	TRBJ2-1	TGTGCCTGGAGTACGTCAAGAAATGAGCAGTTCTTC	CAWSTSRNEQFF
.	TRBV24-1	15	.	TRBJ2-3	TGTGCCACCAGTGGTCGCGGGCGGATCACAGATACGCAGTATTTT	CATSGRGRITDTQYF
many	TRBV7-6	16	TRBD2	TRBJ2-3	TGTGCCAGCAGCTCCAGGGTTAGCGGGAGCACAGATACGCAGTATTTT	CASSSRVSGSTDTQYF
few	TRBV20-1	16	.	TRBJ1-1	TGCAGTGCAATCCCCCTGGGGGCAGGCCGAGGCACTGAAGCTTTCTTT	CSAIPLGAGRGTEAFF
many	TRBV9	14	.	TRBJ1-1	TGTGCCAGCAGCCCAGCGCGGGCGAACACTGAAGCTTTCTTT	CASSPARANTEAFF
few	TRBV6-6	14	.	TRBJ1-5	TGTGCCAGCAGCAGGCTTTCTCGGGATCAGCCCCAGCATTTT	CASSRLSRDQPQHF
.	TRBV28	13	TRBD1	TRBJ2-4	TGTGCCAGCACGACCGGGACAGGGGCCATTCAGTACTTC	CASTTGTGAIQYF
many	TRBV7-6	18	TRBD1	TRBJ2-5	TGTGCCAGCAGCTTACCTTCCCAGGACAGGTGCACACAAGAGACCCAGTACTTC	CASSLPSQDRCTQETQYF
few	TRBV6-1	18	TRBD1	TRBJ2-6	TGTGCCAACCATCCCGGGACAGGGAGGAGGTCTGGGGCCAACGTCCTGACTTTC	CANHPGTGRRSGANVLTF
many	TRBV29-1	11	.	TRBJ1-2	TGCAGCGTCGAAAAGGGTGGAGGCTACACCTTC	CSVEKGGGYTF
.	TRBV11-3	17	.	TRBJ2-5	TGTGCCAGCAGCCCCGGTATGGGGCCAGTGGCACAAGAGACCCAGTACTTC	CASSPGMGPVAQETQYF
.	TRBV7-6	14	.	TRBJ2-3	TGTGCCAGCAGCTTCAACCGCGACACAGATACGCAGTATTTT	CASSFNRDTDTQYF
few	TRBV5-4	14	.	TRBJ1-2	TGTGCCAGCAGCTCGGACACCACTAACTATGGCTACACCTTC	CASSSDTTNYGYTF
few	TRBV5-6	16	TRBD1	TRBJ2-2	TGTGCCAGCAGCCCAGGGACAGGGGGCGCGATCGGGGAGCTGTTTTTT	CASSPGTGGAIGELFF
many	TRBV4-1	17	.	TRBJ1-1	TGCGCCAGCAGCCAAGTCGCCGGCCGACGGTTGAACACTGAAGCTTTCTTT	CASSQVAGRRLNTEAFF
.	TRBV20-1	10	.	TRBJ2-3	TGCAGTGCTAGACAAGATACGCAGTATTTT	CSARQDTQYF
few	TRBV18	15	TRBD2	TRBJ2-1	TGTGCCAGCTCACCACCTAGCGGGGGACGGGGTGAGCAGTTCTTC	CASSPPSGGRGEQFF
many	TRBV30	14	TRBD1	TRBJ2-2	TGTGCCTGGCAACAGGGGGCAATCACCGGGGAGCTGTTTTTT	CAWQQGAITGELFF
few	TRBV27	17	.	TRBJ2-1	TGTGCCAGCAGTTTATCATATTCTGTGGGGGGGCGTACTGAGCAGTTCTTC	CASSLSYSVGGRTEQFF
many	TRBV6-2/TRBV6-3	12	.	TRBJ1-1	TGTGCCAGTCGGTATATCGGGACTGAAGCTTTCTTT	CASRYIGTEAFF
once	TRBV3-1	15	.	TRBJ2-4	TGTGCCAGCAGCCTTGGTCGGGCACAGGAAAACATTCAGTACTTC	CASSLGRAQENIQYF
.	TRBV5-1	16	TRBD2	TRBJ2-1	TGCGCCAGCAGCCGGACTAGCGGGGGCCAGGGGAATGAGCAGTTCTTC	CASSRTSGGQGNEQFF
few	TRBV7-3	15	.	TRBJ2-2	TGTGCCAGCAGCAAGGACGGGAAAAACACCGGGGAGCTGTTTTTT	CASSKDGKNTGELFF
few	TRBV5-1	13	.	TRBJ2-5	TGCGCCAGCAGGGCAACAAGTTCCGAGACCCAGTACTTC	CASRATSSETQYF
few	TRBV20-1	15	.	TRBJ2-3	TGCAGTGCTACAGGCGGGGGCGCAAGCACAGATACGCAGTATTTT	CSATGGGASTDTQYF
few	TRBV6-5	15	.	TRBJ1-1	TGTGCCAGCAGGCGCACAGGTCCCAAAGGCACTGAAGCTTTCTTT	CASRRTGPKGTEAFF
.	TRBV7-9	13	.	TRBJ1-1	TGTGCCAGCAGCCGGGGAGGGGGCACTGAAGCTTTCTTT	CASSRGGGTEAFF
few	TRBV20-1	13	TRBD1	TRBJ1-2	TGCTCCGGGACCGACAGGGGCAGGAAGGGCTACACCTTC	CSGTDRGRKGYTF
many	TRBV10-2	14	.	TRBJ1-1	TGCGCCAGCAGTGAACGGGGGGCGGCCACTGAAGCTTTCTTT	CASSERGAATEAFF
.	TRBV6-1	15	TRBD1	TRBJ1-1	TGTGCCAGCGGGAGGACAGGCTACATGAACACTGAAGCTTTCTTT	CASGRTGYMNTEAFF
few	TRBV20-1	12	.	TRBJ2-1	TGCAGTGCCCCCGGGACCTACAATGAGCAGTTCTTC	CSAPGTYNEQFF
.	TRBV9	13	.	TRBJ2-3	TGTGCCGCACCCGGGACCGGATCAGATACGCAGTATTTT	CAAPGTGSDTQYF
.	TRBV6-1	13	TRBD1	TRBJ1-2	TGTGCCATCTTAACCGGGACAGACTATAGCTACACCTTC	CAILTGTDYSYTF